The 13 T cell receptor beta chains below come from one sample, sequenced in a study of CD8 T cells in ankylosing spondylitis. TCRdb independently ran MiXCR on the 5' RACE reads; one entry per CDR3 protein. Seen here are roughly 200,000 distinct CDR3 sequences, 9.5% to 15% observed once, and the top ten hold more than 15%. The material sequenced was blood, either unsorted or a sorted T cell fraction (not recorded which). The receptors were sampled from a male donor with ankylosing spondylitis or in good health (not recorded which).

In DNA form, the CDR3 reads TGTGCCAGCAGTTCTGAGGTTGGGGGGAACTATGGCTACACCTTC. Protein product: CASSSEVGGNYGYTF. The V gene is TRBV27, the J gene TRBJ1-2; TRBD1 is a possible D gene (5 bases). Germline V lookup: CDR1 MNHEY, CDR2 SMNVEV (reference sequence). Deletions cut 4 bases from V and 2 bases from J, with 14 bases between. This CDR3 region has 15 residues.

V usage is TRBV30 and J usage is TRBJ1-1; D is undetermined. The CDR3 totals 12 residues. Germline CDR1 reads GTSNPN; CDR2 reads SVGIG (reference sequence). The V gene lost 3 bases and the J gene lost 0 bases, with 5 bases spanning the gap. CDR3 in DNA: TGTGCCTGGAGAAGGCTGAACACTGAAGCTTTCTTT. Its translation is CAWRRLNTEAFF.

The V and J genes are TRBV20-1 and TRBJ2-7; 11 nucleotides align to TRBD2. The CDR3 sequence is 15 residues long. V was pared by 2 bases and J by 4 bases, with 7 bases of the junction left unmatched. The germline gives CDR1 DFQATT, CDR2 SNEGSKA (reference sequence). The CDR3 sequence: CSARSTSGIHYEQYF. CDR3 DNA: TGCAGTGCTAGATCGACTAGCGGGATCCATTACGAGCAGTACTTC.

The chain has TRBV2 and TRBJ2-3; D is possibly TRBD1 or TRBD2 (5 bases each). Trimming removed 1 base from V and 4 bases from J, with 9 bases in between. The CDR3 consists of 14 residues. CDR1 is SNHLY and CDR2 is FYNNEI in the germline V gene. CDR3 sequence: CASSEGGSADTQYF. In DNA form, the CDR3 reads TGTGCCAGCAGTGAAGGGGGGTCGGCAGATACGCAGTATTTT. The variable domain in full, completed from reference TRBV2 and TRBJ2-3, reads EPEVTQTPSHQVTQMGQEVILRCVPISNHLYFYWYRQILGQKVEFLVSFYNNEISEKSEIFDDQFSVERPDGSNFTLKIRSTKLEDSAMYFCASSEGGSADTQYFGPGTRLTVL.

The rearrangement links TRBV4-1 to TRBJ1-1, with D unresolved. The germline V and J ends were trimmed by 4 bases and 6 bases, with 15 bases remaining between them. The germline V gene encodes CDR1 MGHRA and CDR2 YSYEKL. The CDR3 has 14 residues. The CDR3 DNA follows: TGCGCCAGCAGCCTCTGGTCTACTGTAGCTGAAGCTTTCTTT. Its translation: CASSLWSTVAEAFF.

At least ten counts were recorded for this clonotype. The chain couples TRBV27 to TRBJ2-7, with 8 bases identical to TRBD1. Germline CDR1 reads MNHEY; CDR2 reads SMNVEV (reference sequence). The CDR3 is 15 residues long. Trimming at V came to 8 bases and at J to 6 bases, leaving 15 bases not matched to a gene. For the CDR3, the DNA is TGTGCCAGCTTACAACGACAGGGGCTTACCTTCGAGCAGTACTTC. This sequence encodes CASLQRQGLTFEQYF.

The chain couples TRBV13 to TRBJ2-7; tentative D call: TRBD1 (6 bases). V lost 6 bases, J lost 5 bases, and 14 bases lay in between. This CDR3 comprises 13 residues. Germline-derived CDR1 and CDR2 are PRHDT and FYEKMQ (reference sequence). DNA for the CDR3: TGTGCCAGCAGTCTACAGGGATTCCACGAGCAGTACTTC. Translated: CASSLQGFHEQYF.

The genes are TRBV29-1 and TRBJ2-7, with D possibly being TRBD1 (5 bases). The CDR3 totals 12 residues. CDR1 is SQVTM, CDR2 ANQGSEA, per germline. Between the trimmed V and J ends, which lost 6 bases and 4 bases, there was a span of 13 bases. CDR3 in DNA: TGCAGCGTCCTGGGGCAGACTTACGAGCAGTACTTC. As protein: CSVLGQTYEQYF.

V gene TRBV27 combines with J gene TRBJ2-7; 8 bases line up with TRBD1. Germline-derived CDR1 and CDR2 are MNHEY and SMNVEV (reference sequence). The length of the CDR3 is 16 residues. V shed 1 base and J 4 bases; nucleotides not matched to a gene: 9. This CDR3 reads CASSLLYGTGVYEQYF. The CDR3 DNA reads TGTGCCAGCAGTTTATTGTACGGGACAGGAGTATACGAGCAGTACTTC.

The genes are TRBV3-1 and TRBJ2-2, with D unresolved. V lost 4 bases to trimming and J lost 2 bases, with 17 bases between them. The CDR3 is 17 residues long. Germline assignment: CDR1 LGHDT and CDR2 YNNKEL (reference sequence). The CDR3: CASSPPGSSINTGELFF. The CDR3, as DNA: TGTGCCAGCAGCCCCCCAGGTTCATCCATTAACACCGGGGAGCTGTTTTTT.

The table lists this clonotype with many counts. The V call is TRBV3-1, the J call TRBJ2-7; D is uncertain. Germline CDR1 LGHDT, CDR2 YNNKEL (reference sequence). The CDR3 is made up of 13 amino acids. Trimming pared 6 bases from V and 2 bases from J, leaving 11 bases between. CDR3 sequence reads: CASSPTRTYEQYF. CDR3 nucleotides: TGTGCCAGCAGTCCTACAAGAACCTACGAGCAGTACTTC.

V usage is TRBV6-5 and J usage is TRBJ2-6, with 8 bases lining up with TRBD1. Germline-derived CDR1 and CDR2 are MNHEY and SVGAGI. This CDR3 spans 16 amino acids. The V segment lost 2 bases and the J segment 4 bases; nucleotides outside the gene matches: 4. This CDR3 reads CASSYLDRAGANVLTF. The CDR3 DNA sequence: TGTGCCAGCAGTTACCTGGACAGGGCCGGGGCCAACGTCCTGACTTTC.

The chain combines TRBV20-1 with TRBJ2-1; the D is unclear. From germline, CDR1 is DFQATT and CDR2 SNEGSKA (reference sequence). The CDR3 consists of 11 residues. Trimming cost V 1 base and J 9 bases, with 7 bases left between them. Here the CDR3 DNA reads TGCAGTGCTAGAGTAGTTACTGAGCAGTTCTTC. Protein product: CSARVVTEQFF.